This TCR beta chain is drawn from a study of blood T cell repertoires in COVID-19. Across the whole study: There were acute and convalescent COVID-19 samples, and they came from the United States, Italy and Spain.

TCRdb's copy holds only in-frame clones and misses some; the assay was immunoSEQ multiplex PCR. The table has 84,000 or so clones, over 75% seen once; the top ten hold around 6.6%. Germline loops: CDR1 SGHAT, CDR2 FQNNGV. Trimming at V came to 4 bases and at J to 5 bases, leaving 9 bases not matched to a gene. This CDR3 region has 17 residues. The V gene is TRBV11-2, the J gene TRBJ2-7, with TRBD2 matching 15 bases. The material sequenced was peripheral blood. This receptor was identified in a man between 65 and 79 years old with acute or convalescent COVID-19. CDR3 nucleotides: TGTGCCAGCAGCTCAGGGACTAGCGGGAGGAGATATCACGAGCAGTACTTC. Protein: CASSSGTSGRRYHEQYF. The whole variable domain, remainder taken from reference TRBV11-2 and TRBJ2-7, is EAGVAQSPRYKIIEKRQSVAFWCNPISGHATLYWYQQILGQGPKLLIQFQNNGVVDDSQLPKDRFSAERLKGVDSTLKIQPAKLEDSAVYLCASSSGTSGRRYHEQYFGPGTRLTVT.